The 27 T cell receptor beta chains reported below all come from one sample, sequenced in a study of T cells expressing NK-cell markers. TCRdb reprocessed the 5' RACE reads and keeps a single row for each CDR3 protein, giving no DNA. This repertoire includes a few hundred thousand distinct CDR3 sequences. Sequencing was performed on blood T cells: a sorted CD56 or NKG2C T cell subset, CD4+ or CD8+ T cells, or bulk PBMC T cells (not recorded which). The receptors were gathered from a man between 18 and 35 years old in good health.

V is TRBV20-1 and J is TRBJ1-3; TCRdb designates TRBD1, a call that cannot be tested without DNA. The CDR3 has 12 amino acids. Germline loops: CDR1 DFQATT, CDR2 SNEGSKA (reference sequence). The CDR3: CSATPGLNTIYF.

This chain joins TRBV6-5 and TRBJ1-4; TCRdb calls TRBD1, which cannot be checked without DNA. In germline, CDR1 is MNHEY, CDR2 SVGAGI. The CDR3 is made up of 14 amino acids. The CDR3 loop is CASSMGQGPEKLFF.

V and J are TRBV18 and TRBJ2-1; TCRdb reports TRBD2, a call that lacks DNA to check it against. Germline V gene data show CDR1 as KGHSH and CDR2 as LQKENI. The CDR3 has 17 residues. Here the CDR3 reads CASSPDLAGVGWSEQFF.

The rearrangement joins TRBV2 to TRBJ1-2. Germline-derived CDR1 and CDR2 are SNHLY and FYNNEI. The CDR3 extends over 15 amino acids. This CDR3 reads CASSVSRGVDYGYTF.

This chain joins TRBV9 and TRBJ2-3. The CDR3 is 15 residues long. CDR1 is SGDLS and CDR2 is YYNGEE in the germline V gene. The CDR3 loop is CASSVAGFGLDTQYF.

The V call is TRBV29-1, the J call TRBJ1-1; the TCRdb call, TRBD1, lacks DNA for checking. The germline V gene encodes CDR1 SQVTM and CDR2 ANQGSEA. This CDR3 has 14 residues. The CDR3 spells CSVKGGRDGVRAFF.

This sequence joins TRBV12-3 or TRBV12-4 and TRBJ2-2; the TCRdb D gene call, TRBD1, has no DNA to confirm it. This CDR3 comprises 15 residues. The chain's CDR3 is CASRKLQGATGELFF.

This rearrangement joins TRBV7-9 to TRBJ2-7; without DNA, the TCRdb call of TRBD1 cannot be checked. This CDR3 has 15 amino acids. CDR1 and CDR2 (germline): SEHNR, FQNEAQ (reference sequence). The CDR3 spells CASSLGQGLSYEQYF.

The chain uses TRBV12-3 or TRBV12-4 and TRBJ2-5; the TCRdb call, TRBD2, lacks DNA for checking. This CDR3 has 14 amino acids. The CDR3 loop reads CASSPVGGRDTQYF.

The chain is built from TRBV20-1 and TRBJ2-3; TCRdb picks TRBD2, but there is no DNA to check that call. The CDR3 runs to 16 residues. The V gene's germline CDR1 is DFQATT and CDR2 SNEGSKA (reference sequence). CDR3 protein: CSARVIASGRADTQYF.

The chain couples TRBV28 to TRBJ2-5. Germline loops: CDR1 MDHEN, CDR2 SYDVKM. CDR3 length: 13 residues. CDR3 region: CAVSGWDEETQYF.

This rearrangement joins TRBV20-1 to TRBJ2-5; the D gene TCRdb calls, TRBD1, cannot be checked with no DNA. Germline loops: CDR1 DFQATT, CDR2 SNEGSKA (reference sequence). CDR3 length equals 15 residues. This CDR3 reads CSVSVYRGQEETQYF.

The V call is TRBV27, the J call TRBJ2-1. The germline V gene has CDR1 MNHEY and CDR2 SMNVEV (reference sequence). The CDR3 runs to 13 residues. CDR3 region: CASSSTRYNEQFF.

The chain couples TRBV12-3 or TRBV12-4 to TRBJ2-1; TCRdb gives TRBD1 as the D gene, but with no DNA this cannot be confirmed. CDR3 size: 15 residues. CDR3 region: CASSSRTVSYNEQFF.

The chain has TRBV12-3 or TRBV12-4 and TRBJ2-3. The CDR3 has 14 amino acids. The CDR3 spells CADRDERGTDTQYF.

This chain connects TRBV4-1 to TRBJ1-6. From germline, CDR1 is MGHRA and CDR2 YSYEKL. The CDR3 totals 12 residues. The CDR3: CASSQSGAPLHF.

The chain has TRBV7-2 and TRBJ2-6; the D call from TCRdb, TRBD1, cannot be confirmed without DNA. This CDR3 is 15 amino acids long. CDR1 and CDR2 (germline): SGHTA, FQGNSA. The CDR3 loop is CASSRDASGANVLTF.

The V gene is TRBV7-3, the J gene TRBJ2-5; the D call of TRBD2 rests on TCRdb alone, since no DNA is present to check it. Germline V CDR1 and CDR2: SGHTA, FQGTGA. CDR3 length: 16 residues. CDR3 sequence reads: CASSSSGGKYQETQYF.

The V gene is TRBV5-1, the J gene TRBJ2-6. Germline CDR1 reads SGHRS; CDR2 reads YFSETQ. The CDR3 is 16 residues long. This CDR3 is CASSPSRLSGANVLTF.

This chain's CDR3 is CASSQVVGSGNTIYF. The V gene is TRBV3-1, the J gene TRBJ1-3. The CDR3 spans 15 residues. Germline CDR1 LGHDT, CDR2 YNNKEL (reference sequence).

The chain has TRBV11-1 and TRBJ2-5; TCRdb calls TRBD1, which cannot be checked without DNA. This CDR3 has 15 amino acids. Germline-derived CDR1 and CDR2 are SGHAT and FQDESV (reference sequence). This chain's CDR3 is CASKSQPGPQETQYF.

The chain employs TRBV5-5 and TRBJ2-1. The CDR3 has 12 residues. Germline-derived CDR1 and CDR2 are SGHKS and YYEKEE (reference sequence). The CDR3 protein is CASSLFFNEQFF.

The CDR3 here is CASRSATRPGGFF. This chain connects TRBV12-2 to TRBJ2-1; no DNA is available, so the TRBD1 call from TCRdb remains unchecked. TRBV12-2 is termed a pseudogene. This CDR3 spans 13 amino acids.

This rearrangement joins TRBV18 to TRBJ2-2. The germline gives CDR1 KGHSH, CDR2 LQKENI. The CDR3 is 13 residues long. The CDR3 here is CASSPVASGELFF.

This chain uses TRBV28 with TRBJ1-5; TCRdb's D call, TRBD1, is unchecked because there is no DNA. CDR1 and CDR2 from the germline V gene are MDHEN and SYDVKM. The CDR3 is 15 amino acids. CDR3 residues: CASSVGTGGLQPQHF. The whole variable domain, remainder taken from reference TRBV28 and TRBJ1-5, is DVKVTQSSRYLVKRTGEKVFLECVQDMDHENMFWYRQDPGLGLRLIYFSYDVKMKEKGDIPEGYSVSREKKERFSLILESASTNQTSMYLCASSVGTGGLQPQHFGDGTRLSIL.

The rearrangement uses TRBV11-3 and TRBJ2-3; without DNA, the TCRdb call of TRBD1 cannot be checked. This CDR3 region has 17 residues. CDR1 and CDR2 from the germline V gene are SGHNT and YENEEA. The CDR3: CASSRQGASLSTDTQYF. Supplemented by reference TRBV11-3 and TRBJ2-3, the full variable domain reads EAGVVQSPRYKIIEKKQPVAFWCNPISGHNTLYWYLQNLGQGPELLIRYENEEAVDDSQLPKDRFSAERLKGVDSTLKIQPAELGDSAVYLCASSRQGASLSTDTQYFGPGTRLTVL.

V is TRBV2 and J is TRBJ1-2; there is no DNA to check the TCRdb D call of TRBD1. CDR1 is SNHLY, CDR2 FYNNEI, per germline. There are 11 residues in the CDR3. This chain's CDR3 is CARDRDYGYTF.